What follows describes a single T cell receptor (beta chain). Its antigen is as yet unknown. This specimen comes from a study of CD8 T cells in Susac syndrome. Study-level results: A relatively small number of individuals underwent TCR sequencing and HLA analysis.

Random hexamers primed reverse transcription of about 0.5 to 1 ug RNA. One entry per CDR3 protein results from TCRdb running MiXCR on the immunoSEQ multiplex PCR reads. There are around 200,000 distinct CDR3 sequences in the sample; about 95% occur only once, and 0.07% to 0.095% lies in the top ten. The sample was CD4+ T cells from PBMCs. The clonotype was recovered from a human donor with multiple sclerosis.

The CDR3 loop is CASSQGSGGYYEQYF. In DNA, the CDR3 is TGTGCCAGCAGCCAAGGGTCGGGAGGGTACTACGAGCAGTACTTC. The chain recombines TRBV3-1 with TRBJ2-7; 8 bases map to TRBD2. The CDR3 loop spans 15 amino acids. J lost 3 bases, V lost 1 base, and 5 bases had no gene match. Germline lookup yields CDR1 LGHDT and CDR2 YNNKEL (reference sequence).